The 9 T cell receptor beta chains listed next were all sequenced from one sample in a study of T-cell reconstitution after alpha-beta-depleted transplantation in children. The library targeted TCRbeta and was prepared with unique molecular identifiers. TCRdb re-called the PCR reads with MiXCR, one entry per CDR3 protein. The sample records about 640,000 distinct CDR3 sequences, approximately 17% being singletons. The sequencing here drew on PBMCs from the stem cell graft donor, taken from the stem cell graft. The receptor source for this set is a human donor who donated a stem cell graft to a child with acute myeloid leukemia.

This clonotype was counted many times. V is TRBV5-1 and J is TRBJ2-1; no definite D call. The germline gives CDR1 SGHRS, CDR2 YFSETQ. The CDR3 is 14 residues long. V was cut by 5 bases and J by 0 bases, with 9 bases left in between. The CDR3 DNA reads TGCGCCAGCAGTGGGTCGAGCTCCTACAATGAGCAGTTCTTC. Protein sequence: CASSGSSSYNEQFF.

This clonotype was recorded many times. This sequence joins TRBV20-1 and TRBJ1-2; possible D gene TRBD1, 6 bases. Germline CDR1 and CDR2: DFQATT and SNEGSKA (reference sequence). Trimming pared 3 bases from V and 4 bases from J, leaving 12 bases between. The CDR3 covers 13 residues. CDR3 sequence: CSARARDIYGYTF. The CDR3 nucleotides read TGCAGTGCTAGGGCAAGGGACATCTATGGCTACACCTTC.

V and J are TRBV7-8 and TRBJ1-1; D call uncertain. The CDR3 length is 14 residues. The germline V and J ends were trimmed by 5 bases and 1 base, with 11 bases remaining between them. The germline V gene encodes CDR1 SGHVS and CDR2 FQNEAQ. This chain's CDR3 is CASSSSDGNTEAFF. CDR3 bases: TGTGCCAGCAGCAGTTCCGACGGGAACACTGAAGCTTTCTTT. Full variable domain (missing parts from reference TRBV7-8 and TRBJ1-1): GAGVSQSPRYKVAKRGQDVALRCDPISGHVSLFWYQQALGQGPEFLTYFQNEAQLDKSGLPSDRFFAERPEGSVSTLKIQRTQQEDSAVYLCASSSSDGNTEAFFGQGTRLTVV.

In this sample, this clonotype turned up a few times. This chain joins TRBV12-3 or TRBV12-4 and TRBJ2-3; 9 bases align to TRBD2. The trim removed 3 bases at V and 0 bases at J, leaving 10 bases unmatched. This CDR3 contains 18 residues. CDR3 region: CASSFPSGGTPSTDTQYF. The CDR3 nucleotides are TGTGCCAGCAGTTTTCCCAGCGGGGGGACTCCTAGCACAGATACGCAGTATTTT.

The chain is built from TRBV29-1 and TRBJ2-1; a possible D gene is TRBD1 (6 bases). Trimming took off 0 bases at V and 5 bases at J, with 17 bases between the two ends. CDR1 is SQVTM, CDR2 ANQGSEA, per germline. The CDR3 extends over 16 amino acids. The CDR3 bases are TGCAGCGTTGAAGATCTTAAGGGGGTGCCGAACAATGAGCAGTTCTTC. Protein product: CSVEDLKGVPNNEQFF.

The chain carries TRBV18 and TRBJ2-1; D remains ambiguous. The V and J ends lost 3 bases and 4 bases respectively, with 7 bases between them. CDR1 is KGHSH and CDR2 is LQKENI in the germline V gene. The CDR3 totals 13 residues. DNA for the CDR3: TGTGCCAGCTCACCGGAACCATACAATGAGCAGTTCTTC. Translating gives CASSPEPYNEQFF.

This clonotype was found many times. This rearrangement joins TRBV20-1 to TRBJ1-1; no clear D. Germline lookup yields CDR1 DFQATT and CDR2 SNEGSKA (reference sequence). The CDR3 runs 15 residues. V was cut by 6 bases and J by 7 bases, with 24 bases left in between. The CDR3 sequence: CSARPSGPSQIEAFF. Here the CDR3 DNA reads TGCAGTGCGAGGCCCAGTGGCCCAAGCCAAATTGAAGCTTTCTTT.

The rearrangement joins TRBV10-3 to TRBJ1-1; no firm D call. Trimming removed 3 bases from V and 1 base from J, with 3 bases in between. Germline CDR1 ENHRY, CDR2 SYGVKD. The CDR3 sequence is 12 residues long. CDR3 sequence reads: CAISEANTEAFF. Here the CDR3 DNA reads TGTGCCATCAGTGAAGCGAACACTGAAGCTTTCTTT.

This clonotype was seen repeatedly, ten times or more. The chain uses TRBV20-1 and TRBJ2-1; no reliable D call. In germline, CDR1 is DFQATT, CDR2 SNEGSKA (reference sequence). V shed 1 base and J shed 5 bases, with 6 bases lying between them. This CDR3 is built from 12 residues. DNA of the CDR3: TGCAGTGCTAGAGTGACGAACAATGAGCAGTTCTTC. Protein sequence: CSARVTNNEQFF.